Each of the 23 T cell receptor beta chains below was sequenced from the same sample in a study of OX40 agonist ivuxolimab in advanced cancers. Libraries were prepared through the immunoSEQ multiplex PCR assay. TCRdb's version of the immuneACCESS table is confined to in-frame rearrangements and falls short of the full clone set. An unresolved V gene accounts for under half of the shortfall where checked; the remainder is of unknown origin. This sample comprises tens of thousands of clones, about nine tenths of them detected only once. Over 20% of the sample is in the top ten clones. Specimen: CD4+ or CD8+ T cells sorted from blood, collected in a trial of the OX40 agonist ivuxolimab. These receptors all come from an adult with an advanced solid tumor such as melanoma, head and neck, liver or kidney cancer.

This chain uses TRBV19 with TRBJ2-1; 9 bases map to TRBD2. Looked up from germline, CDR1 is LNHDA and CDR2 is SQIVND (reference sequence). This CDR3 is 17 amino acids long. The V segment lost 3 bases and the J segment 7 bases; nucleotides outside the gene matches: 13. This chain's CDR3 is CASSIPSGAPLFNEQFF. CDR3 DNA: TGTGCCAGTAGTATCCCTAGCGGGGCCCCCTTGTTTAATGAGCAGTTCTTC.

This clone occurred once. The rearrangement uses TRBV10-3 and TRBJ2-2; 9 nucleotides match TRBD2. V lost 1 base to trimming and J lost 4 bases; unmatched junction nucleotides: 1. There are 15 residues in the CDR3. In germline, CDR1 is ENHRY, CDR2 SYGVKD. The CDR3 coding sequence is TGTGCCATCAGTGAGTTTAGCGGGGGCACCGGGGAGCTGTTTTTT. Amino acid sequence: CAISEFSGGTGELFF.

V and J are TRBV4-1 and TRBJ2-3, with TRBD1 matching over 7 bases. The germline gives CDR1 MGHRA, CDR2 YSYEKL. V lost 0 bases, J lost 2 bases, and 5 bases stayed unmatched. CDR3 length: 16 residues. CDR3 loop: CASSQEPGQSTDTQYF. For the CDR3, the DNA is TGCGCCAGCAGCCAAGAGCCGGGACAGTCCACAGATACGCAGTATTTT.

The rearrangement links TRBV9 to TRBJ2-5; possibly TRBD2 for D (5 bases). The ends were cut back, 0 bases at V and 2 bases at J, with 11 bases in the middle. There are 15 residues in the CDR3. Germline values: CDR1 SGDLS, CDR2 YYNGEE. The CDR3 sequence: CASSVGGVEQETQYF. CDR3 nucleotides: TGTGCCAGCAGCGTAGGGGGAGTGGAGCAAGAGACCCAGTACTTC.

This rearrangement joins TRBV1 to TRBJ2-1; TRBD2 is taken as the D call from the table, unchecked against the DNA. TRBV1 is marked as a pseudogene. This CDR3 region has 13 residues. CDR3 region: CTSSQDTSNEQFF. The DNA of the CDR3 is TGCACCAGCAGCCAAGATACTAGCAATGAGCAGTTCTTC.

The chain recombines TRBV4-1 with TRBJ1-3; possible D gene TRBD1, 5 bases. The V end was cut by 1 base, the J end by 1 base, with 11 bases between. Germline V lookup: CDR1 MGHRA, CDR2 YSYEKL. The CDR3 has 16 amino acids. CDR3: CASSQGAEGSGNTIYF. CDR3 nucleotide sequence: TGCGCCAGCAGCCAAGGGGCTGAGGGGTCTGGAAACACCATATATTTT.

The V gene is TRBV7-9, the J gene TRBJ2-4, with 7 positions matching TRBD1. CDR3 size: 14 residues. Losses at the gene ends were 2 bases for V and 6 bases for J; bases not matched to a gene: 4. From germline, CDR1 is SEHNR and CDR2 FQNEAQ (reference sequence). The CDR3 spells CASSLSGTANIQYF. The CDR3 coding sequence is TGTGCCAGCAGCTTATCTGGGACAGCAAACATTCAGTACTTC.

The chain carries TRBV7-8 and TRBJ2-3, with 7 bases matching TRBD1. The CDR3 runs 15 residues. The V segment lost 8 bases and the J segment 1 base; nucleotides outside the gene matches: 9. Germline values: CDR1 SGHVS, CDR2 FQNEAQ. CDR3 loop: CASSSEGARTDTQYF. The CDR3 bases are TGTGCCAGCTCTTCAGAGGGGGCCCGCACAGATACGCAGTATTTT.

The V call is TRBV21-1, the J call TRBJ1-2; TRBD1, the D gene given by the table, was not confirmed from the DNA. TRBV21-1 is given as a pseudogene. The CDR3 length is 17 residues. The CDR3 region is CASSPMAGERRSYGYTF. In DNA form, the CDR3 reads TGTGCCAGCAGCCCTATGGCAGGGGAAAGAAGGAGCTATGGCTACACCTTC.

The gene calls are TRBV28 and TRBJ1-4, with D hard to call. This CDR3 contains 13 residues. Germline lookup yields CDR1 MDHEN and CDR2 SYDVKM. CDR3: CAGSGRFNEKLFF. The CDR3 DNA follows: TGTGCAGGGTCCGGACGATTTAATGAAAAACTGTTTTTT.

CDR3: CASSATSNQPQHF. The CDR3 DNA sequence: TGCGCCAGCAGCGCGACAAGCAATCAGCCCCAGCATTTT. The chain couples TRBV4-1 to TRBJ1-5; no definite D call. CDR3 length: 13 amino acids. Trimming removed 5 bases from V and 1 base from J, with 6 bases in between. Germline V gene data show CDR1 as MGHRA and CDR2 as YSYEKL.

The DNA for the CDR3 is TGTGCCAGCAGCCCCCCAGGGGATCAGCCCCAGCATTTT. Encoded protein: CASSPPGDQPQHF. This chain joins TRBV21-1 and TRBJ1-5; TRBD1, as called in the table, went unchecked against the DNA. TRBV21-1 is given as a pseudogene. The CDR3 contains 13 residues.

The V and J genes are TRBV10-1 and TRBJ2-1; the match to TRBD2 covers 11 bases. Germline V lookup: CDR1 WNHNN, CDR2 SYGVQD (reference sequence). After removal of 5 bases from V and 7 bases from J, the junction contained 10 bases not matched to a gene. CDR3 length: 16 amino acids. The CDR3 nucleotides are TGCGCCAGCAGTCCGGTTAGCGGGAGGGCCGGGAATGAGCAGTTCTTC. Protein sequence: CASSPVSGRAGNEQFF.

A few counts support this clone. The chain recombines TRBV18 with TRBJ2-7; D is unresolved. CDR1 is KGHSH and CDR2 is LQKENI in the germline V gene. This CDR3 has 16 amino acids. V dropped 5 bases and J dropped 3 bases, with 20 bases sitting between them. The CDR3: CASSGGIGKRFYEQYF. In DNA, the CDR3 is TGTGCCAGCTCAGGTGGGATAGGGAAGCGATTCTACGAGCAGTACTTC.

V and J are TRBV28 and TRBJ2-7, with D perhaps TRBD1 (6 bases). V lost 2 bases and J 3 bases, leaving 8 bases between the germline ends. Germline lookup yields CDR1 MDHEN and CDR2 SYDVKM. The CDR3 covers 13 residues. The CDR3 DNA sequence: TGTGCCAGCAGTTTACAGGGGAACTACGAGCAGTACTTC. This sequence encodes CASSLQGNYEQYF.

This clone has just one count. This chain links TRBV9 with TRBJ2-5, with D perhaps TRBD1 (6 bases). Per the germline V gene, CDR1 is SGDLS and CDR2 is YYNGEE. V lost 3 bases and J lost 2, with 11 bases in between. This CDR3 is built from 14 residues. CDR3 DNA sequence: TGTGCCAGCAGCGGGGACAAGTCTCAAGAGACCCAGTACTTC. It is translated as CASSGDKSQETQYF.

The rearrangement uses TRBV13 and TRBJ2-1; weak D call: TRBD2 (6 bases). The CDR3 covers 16 residues. V was clipped by 5 bases and J by 4 bases, with 18 bases between them. Germline loops: CDR1 PRHDT, CDR2 FYEKMQ (reference sequence). CDR3 sequence reads: CASSPASGPRYNEQFF. The CDR3 nucleotides read TGTGCCAGCAGCCCGGCGAGCGGGCCCAGGTACAATGAGCAGTTCTTC.

J is TRBJ2-7 and V is TRBV6-5; D possibly corresponds to TRBD2 (5 bases). This CDR3 region has 12 residues. The V end lost 5 bases, the J end lost 7 bases, and 12 bases lay between the germline ends. The germline V gene has CDR1 MNHEY and CDR2 SVGAGI. Here the CDR3 reads CASSTRTREQYF. CDR3 nucleotides: TGTGCCAGCAGTACTAGGACTCGGGAGCAGTACTTC.

The V and J genes are TRBV4-2 and TRBJ2-2; D not resolved. V lost 0 bases and J 3 bases, leaving 8 bases between the germline ends. This CDR3 has 15 amino acids. Germline V gene sequence: CDR1 LGHNA, CDR2 YNFKEQ. CDR3 protein: CASSQDRSYTGELFF. The CDR3 nucleotides are TGTGCCAGCAGCCAAGACAGGTCGTACACCGGGGAGCTGTTTTTT.

J is TRBJ1-3 and V is TRBV6-1; no clear D gene. The CDR3 runs to 15 residues. Germline V CDR1 and CDR2: MNHNS, SASEGT. V lost 6 bases and J lost 0, with 12 bases in between. As DNA, the CDR3 is TGTGCCAGCAGAACCGAAGAGGGCTCTGGAAACACCATATATTTT. Its protein is CASRTEEGSGNTIYF.

In DNA form, the CDR3 reads TGTGCCAGCAGATCAACCAGGGAAAGATTGTTCGGCACTGAAGCTTTCTTT. Translation gives CASRSTRERLFGTEAFF. The chain carries TRBV5-4 and TRBJ1-1, with D possibly being TRBD1 (5 bases). The CDR3 extends over 17 amino acids. V lost 5 bases and J lost 4, with 24 bases in between. From germline, CDR1 is SGHNT and CDR2 YYREEE (reference sequence).

This chain uses TRBV28 with TRBJ1-2; the match to TRBD1 covers 7 bases. This CDR3 has 13 amino acids. CDR1 is MDHEN and CDR2 is SYDVKM in the germline V gene. J lost 2 bases, V lost 8 bases, and 5 bases had no gene match. CDR3 amino acids: CASAQGGNYGYTF. The CDR3 nucleotides are TGTGCCAGCGCTCAGGGGGGGAACTATGGCTACACCTTC.

This chain uses TRBV7-9 with TRBJ1-4; D is uncertain. From germline, CDR1 is SEHNR and CDR2 FQNEAQ (reference sequence). This CDR3 has 14 residues. Trimming took off 4 bases at V and 5 bases at J, with 11 bases between the two ends. The CDR3 sequence: CASSSHSPNEKLFF. The CDR3 DNA reads TGTGCCAGCAGCTCTCACTCCCCAAATGAAAAACTGTTTTTT.